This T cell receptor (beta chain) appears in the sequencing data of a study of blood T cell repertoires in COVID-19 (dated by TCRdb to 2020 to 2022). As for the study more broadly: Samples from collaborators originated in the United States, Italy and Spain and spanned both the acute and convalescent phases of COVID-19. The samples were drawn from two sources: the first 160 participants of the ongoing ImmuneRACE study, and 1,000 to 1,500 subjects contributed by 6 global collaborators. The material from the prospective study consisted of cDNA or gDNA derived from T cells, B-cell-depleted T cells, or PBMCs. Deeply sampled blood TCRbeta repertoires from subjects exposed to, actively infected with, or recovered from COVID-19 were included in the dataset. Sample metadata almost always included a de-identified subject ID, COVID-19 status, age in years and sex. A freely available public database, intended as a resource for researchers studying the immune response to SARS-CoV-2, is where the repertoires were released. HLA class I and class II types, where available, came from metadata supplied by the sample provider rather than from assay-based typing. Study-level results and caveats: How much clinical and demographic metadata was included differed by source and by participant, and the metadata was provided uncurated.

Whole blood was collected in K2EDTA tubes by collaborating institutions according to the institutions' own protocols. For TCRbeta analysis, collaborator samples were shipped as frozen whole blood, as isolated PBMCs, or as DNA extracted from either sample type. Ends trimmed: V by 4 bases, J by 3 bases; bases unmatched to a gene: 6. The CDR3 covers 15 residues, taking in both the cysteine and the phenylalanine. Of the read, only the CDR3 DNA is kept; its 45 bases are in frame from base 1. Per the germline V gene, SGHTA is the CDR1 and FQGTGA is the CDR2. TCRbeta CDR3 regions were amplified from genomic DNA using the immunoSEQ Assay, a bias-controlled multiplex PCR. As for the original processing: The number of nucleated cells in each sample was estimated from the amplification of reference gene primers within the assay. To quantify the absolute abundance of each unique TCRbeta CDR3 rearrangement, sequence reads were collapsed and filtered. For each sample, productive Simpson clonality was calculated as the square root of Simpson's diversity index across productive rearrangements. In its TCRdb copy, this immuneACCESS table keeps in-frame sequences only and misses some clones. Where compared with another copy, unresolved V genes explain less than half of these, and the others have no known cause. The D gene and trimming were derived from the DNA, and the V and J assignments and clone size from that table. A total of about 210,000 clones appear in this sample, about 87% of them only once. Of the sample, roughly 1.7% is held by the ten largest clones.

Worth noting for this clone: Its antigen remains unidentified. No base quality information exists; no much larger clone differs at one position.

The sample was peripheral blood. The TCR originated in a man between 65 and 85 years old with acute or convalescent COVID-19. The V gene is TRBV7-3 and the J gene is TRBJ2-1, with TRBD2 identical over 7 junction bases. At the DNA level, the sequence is TGTGCCAGCAGCTCCGCTAGCGGTAACTACAATGAGCAGTTCTTC. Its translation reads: CASSSASGNYNEQFF.